The 28 T cell receptor beta chains in this list originate from one sample, sequenced in a study of T-cell memory formation after mild COVID-19. Using its own MiXCR run on the 5' RACE reads, TCRdb lists one record per CDR3 protein. The data contain fewer than 250,000 distinct CDR3 sequences, more than 9% of them seen just once; the ten biggest clones take up approximately 3%. Sequencing was carried out using PBMCs or a T cell subset sorted from them (not recorded which). The receptors derive from a man aged 18 to 35 who had mild COVID-19 (a few samples of this study predate the infection). Cell type and time point are not known.

The chain uses TRBV18 and TRBJ2-1, with 7 bases identical to TRBD1. The CDR3 is 16 residues long. J lost 0 bases, V lost 2 bases, and 4 bases had no gene match. Germline CDR1 is KGHSH and CDR2 is LQKENI. This CDR3 is CASSPGQASSYNEQFF. CDR3 sequence (DNA): TGTGCCAGCTCACCAGGACAGGCAAGCTCCTACAATGAGCAGTTCTTC.

V is TRBV7-9 and J is TRBJ2-1; a weak D match, TRBD1 (6 bases). CDR1 is SEHNR and CDR2 is FQNEAQ in the germline V gene (reference sequence). This CDR3 is 15 amino acids long. Trimming left V 3 bases short and J 6 bases short, with 15 bases between. CDR3 DNA sequence: TGTGCCAGCAGCTTCGGCTCACAGGGCGGCAATGAGCAGTTCTTC. It translates to CASSFGSQGGNEQFF.

This clonotype was seen a handful of times. The CDR3: CASSLANTPYEQYV. The CDR3 DNA reads as TGTGCCAGCAGCTTAGCGAACACCCCCTACGAGCAGTACGTC. The chain couples TRBV7-9 to TRBJ2-7; the D is unclear. The ends were cut back, 0 bases at V and 2 bases at J, with 8 bases in the middle. This CDR3 spans 14 amino acids. CDR1 SEHNR and CDR2 FQNEAQ come from the germline V gene (reference sequence).

This clonotype was found a few times. This rearrangement joins TRBV12-3 or TRBV12-4 to TRBJ1-2; 9 nucleotides line up with TRBD1. The CDR3 is 15 amino acids. Germline trimming cut 6 bases from V and 6 bases from J; bases unmatched to any gene: 11. The CDR3 here is CASSTWDRDSDGYTF. The CDR3 coding sequence is TGTGCCAGCAGCACCTGGGACAGGGATTCTGATGGCTACACCTTC.

The chain recombines TRBV12-3 or TRBV12-4 with TRBJ1-1, with D possibly matching TRBD1 (6 bases). The CDR3 is 14 amino acids. Trimming stripped 3 bases from V and 9 bases from J, with 17 bases between. This CDR3 is CASSFLGDKEKAFF. As DNA, the CDR3 is TGTGCCAGCAGTTTCCTGGGGGACAAAGAAAAAGCTTTCTTT.

V is TRBV12-3 or TRBV12-4 and J is TRBJ2-7; D might be TRBD1 (6 bases). The CDR3 runs 15 residues. Trimming took 3 bases from V and 3 from J, leaving 15 bases between them. The CDR3 loop reads CASSLVFRQVYEQYF. In DNA form, the CDR3 reads TGTGCCAGCAGTTTGGTTTTTCGACAGGTCTACGAGCAGTACTTC.

This clonotype appeared many times. The genes are TRBV3-1 and TRBJ2-1; 11 bases agree with TRBD2. J was trimmed by 6 bases and V by 8 bases; bases with no gene match: 3. Germline values: CDR1 LGHDT, CDR2 YNNKEL (reference sequence). The CDR3 contains 13 residues. The CDR3 loop is CASSLAGANEQFF. CDR3 sequence (DNA): TGTGCCAGCTCACTAGCGGGGGCCAATGAGCAGTTCTTC.

The rearrangement uses TRBV19 and TRBJ2-2; 8 nucleotides line up with TRBD2. The V gene end was trimmed by 3 bases and the J gene end by 7 bases; junction bases not matched to a gene: 7. Germline values: CDR1 LNHDA, CDR2 SQIVND (reference sequence). The CDR3 contains 15 residues. The CDR3, as DNA: TGTGCCAGTAGTATGGGGACTAGGCGTTTCGGGGAGCTGTTTTTT. Translated: CASSMGTRRFGELFF.

The V call is TRBV20-1, the J call TRBJ2-1; D remains unclear. The V gene lost 1 base and the J gene lost 3 bases, with 16 bases spanning the gap. CDR1 and CDR2 (germline): DFQATT, SNEGSKA (reference sequence). The CDR3 has 16 amino acids. The CDR3 here is CSARVHRLPLYNEQFF. The DNA for the CDR3 is TGCAGTGCTAGAGTGCATCGGCTCCCTCTCTACAATGAGCAGTTCTTC.

The chain carries TRBV20-1 and TRBJ1-5; maybe TRBD1 (6 bases). V lost 2 bases, J lost 2 bases, and 25 bases lay in between. The CDR3 length is 19 residues. From germline, CDR1 is DFQATT and CDR2 SNEGSKA (reference sequence). CDR3 DNA: TGCAGTGCTAGATTCGTCGGCAGGGGTTCATCGGTAGGCAATCAGCCCCAGCATTTT. It is translated as CSARFVGRGSSVGNQPQHF.

This clonotype was seen many times. V usage is TRBV7-2 and J usage is TRBJ2-1, with a weak D call TRBD2 (7 bases). In germline, CDR1 is SGHTA, CDR2 FQGNSA. V lost 5 bases and J lost 11, with 22 bases in between. This CDR3 has 15 residues. The CDR3 DNA is TGTGCCAGCAGCCCCCTAGGGGGGGATGCAATAAAGCAGTTCTTC. This codes for CASSPLGGDAIKQFF. The entire variable domain, with the rest obtained from reference TRBV7-2 and TRBJ2-1, is as follows: GAGVSQSPSNKVTEKGKDVELRCDPISGHTALYWYRQSLGQGLEFLIYFQGNSAPDKSGLPSDRFSAERTGGSVSTLTIQRTQQEDSAVYLCASSPLGGDAIKQFFGPGTRLTVL.

The chain is built from TRBV7-2 and TRBJ2-1; no definite D call. CDR3 size: 14 residues. The V end lost 4 bases, the J end lost 6 bases, and 13 bases lay between the germline ends. CDR1 SGHTA and CDR2 FQGNSA come from the germline V gene. The DNA of the CDR3 is TGTGCCAGCAGCTCCCGACGCGCCACCAATGAGCAGTTCTTC. Its protein product is CASSSRRATNEQFF.

This chain connects TRBV29-1 to TRBJ1-5; 8 positions agree with TRBD1. The V gene's germline CDR1 is SQVTM and CDR2 ANQGSEA. The CDR3 sequence is 14 residues long. The V segment lost 6 bases and the J segment 3 bases; nucleotides outside the gene matches: 7. CDR3 in amino acids: CSVLTGVLNQPQHF. The CDR3 nucleotides are TGCAGCGTCCTGACAGGGGTCCTCAATCAGCCCCAGCATTTT.

The chain links TRBV4-3 to TRBJ2-4, with D uncertain. The CDR3 is 15 amino acids. V was shortened by 1 base and J by 0 bases, with 7 bases between the two germline ends. CDR1 and CDR2 (germline): LGHNA, YSLEER. The CDR3 region is CASSQGPLAKNIQYF. DNA for the CDR3: TGCGCCAGCAGCCAAGGCCCCCTAGCCAAAAACATTCAGTACTTC.

This clonotype was seen more than once but under ten times. V usage is TRBV10-3 and J usage is TRBJ1-1; 8 bases fit TRBD1. The CDR3 consists of 15 residues. Germline loops: CDR1 ENHRY, CDR2 SYGVKD. V lost 11 bases to trimming and J lost 0 bases; unmatched junction nucleotides: 11. The CDR3 DNA reads TGTGCCGGGCGAAAGGACAGGGAAATGAACACTGAAGCTTTCTTT. This translates into CAGRKDREMNTEAFF.

This clonotype was seen a few times. The CDR3 is CSARSPLAGIETQYF. The CDR3 DNA reads TGCAGTGCTAGATCCCCGCTAGCGGGGATAGAGACCCAGTACTTC. The V call is TRBV20-1, the J call TRBJ2-5; 9 bases fit TRBD2. The trim removed 2 bases at V and 4 bases at J, leaving 8 bases unmatched. CDR1 is DFQATT and CDR2 is SNEGSKA in the germline V gene (reference sequence). The CDR3 contains 15 residues.

The V and J genes are TRBV18 and TRBJ1-5; 7 nucleotides align to TRBD1. Germline CDR1 is KGHSH and CDR2 is LQKENI. The CDR3 consists of 15 residues. V was clipped by 6 bases and J by 5 bases; unmatched bases: 10. CDR3: CASSLLRQGHQPQHF. The CDR3 nucleotides are TGTGCCAGCTCCCTCCTCCGACAGGGACATCAGCCCCAGCATTTT.

This clonotype was observed a few times. The chain has TRBV10-3 and TRBJ2-3; D may match TRBD1 or TRBD2 (5 bases each). The germline gives CDR1 ENHRY, CDR2 SYGVKD. Trimming took off 11 bases at V and 0 bases at J, with 18 bases between the two ends. The length of the CDR3 is 15 residues. Here the CDR3 reads CAVQRRDGSTDTQYF. DNA for the CDR3: TGTGCCGTGCAAAGACGGGACGGGAGCACAGATACGCAGTATTTT.

The sample holds many counts of this clonotype. The chain combines TRBV20-1 with TRBJ1-1; D perhaps matches TRBD1 (6 bases). The CDR3 is made up of 12 amino acids. The ends were cut back, 2 bases at V and 7 bases at J, with 11 bases in the middle. CDR1 and CDR2 from the germline V gene are DFQATT and SNEGSKA (reference sequence). CDR3 amino acids: CSARTQGSEAFF. CDR3 nucleotides: TGCAGTGCTAGAACTCAGGGGAGTGAAGCTTTCTTT.

This clonotype was recorded a few times. This chain uses TRBV12-3 or TRBV12-4 with TRBJ2-2; D is ambiguous. The CDR3 consists of 15 residues. Trimming removed 5 bases at V and 6 bases at J, with 16 bases between. DNA of the CDR3: TGTGCCAGCAGTCCGGAGAGTCATCGTCCCGGGGAGCTGTTTTTT. Translation: CASSPESHRPGELFF.

The chain has TRBV20-1 and TRBJ1-1; TRBD1 might be the D (5 bases). This CDR3 spans 14 amino acids. Between the trimmed V and J ends, which lost 4 bases and 0 bases, there was a span of 12 bases. Germline loops: CDR1 DFQATT, CDR2 SNEGSKA (reference sequence). For the CDR3, the DNA is TGCAGTGCTAAGGGCGGGGGTATGAACACTGAAGCTTTCTTT. Protein sequence: CSAKGGGMNTEAFF.

This clonotype was found a few times. V usage is TRBV9 and J usage is TRBJ1-1; 7 bases are a match to TRBD1. J lost 10 bases, V lost 3 bases, and 12 bases had no gene match. Germline lookup yields CDR1 SGDLS and CDR2 YYNGEE. The CDR3 length is 14 residues. The CDR3 is CASSARLNRGRAFF. CDR3 nucleotides: TGTGCCAGCAGCGCTAGACTTAACAGGGGCCGAGCTTTCTTT. The whole variable domain, remainder taken from reference TRBV9 and TRBJ1-1, is DSGVTQTPKHLITATGQRVTLRCSPRSGDLSVYWYQQSLDQGLQFLIQYYNGEERAKGNILERFSAQQFPDLHSELNLSSLELGDSALYFCASSARLNRGRAFFGQGTRLTVV.

This clonotype has a handful of counts. The J gene is TRBJ1-1, the V gene TRBV12-5; tentatively, D is TRBD1 (5 bases). The CDR3 loop spans 12 amino acids. V shed 5 bases and J shed 3 bases, with 7 bases lying between them. CDR1 is LGHNT, CDR2 FRNRAP, per germline. The CDR3 loop reads CASGGGDTEAFF. The CDR3 nucleotides are TGTGCTAGTGGTGGGGGAGACACTGAAGCTTTCTTT.

This clonotype has a handful of counts. The gene calls are TRBV4-3 and TRBJ1-1, with 9 bases lining up with TRBD1. Germline trimming cut 4 bases from V and 5 bases from J; bases unmatched to any gene: 8. Germline values: CDR1 LGHNA, CDR2 YSLEER. CDR3 length: 15 residues. DNA of the CDR3: TGCGCCAGCAGCCGTACGACAGGGGGGGCGACTGAAGCTTTCTTT. Its protein is CASSRTTGGATEAFF.

This clonotype was recorded at least ten times. The chain employs TRBV5-1 and TRBJ2-1; D may be TRBD1 (7 bases). The CDR3 extends over 14 amino acids. Trimming cost V 0 bases and J 6 bases, with 10 bases left between them. Per germline, CDR1 SGHRS and CDR2 YFSETQ. The CDR3 loop reads CASSLDRGGNEQFF. CDR3 nucleotide sequence: TGCGCCAGCAGCTTGGACAGGGGAGGCAATGAGCAGTTCTTC.

This clonotype has more than one count but fewer than ten. The chain recombines TRBV7-2 with TRBJ2-1; D gene ambiguous. This CDR3 has 16 amino acids. Germline CDR1 SGHTA, CDR2 FQGNSA. Deletions cut 0 bases from V and 1 base from J, with 10 bases between. CDR3 DNA: TGTGCCAGCAGCTTAGCGCTCGGTGTATCCTACAATGAGCAGTTCTTC. The encoded protein is CASSLALGVSYNEQFF.

This sequence joins TRBV7-9 and TRBJ2-4; 11 nucleotides line up with TRBD1. The CDR3 runs 15 residues. Germline values: CDR1 SEHNR, CDR2 FQNEAQ (reference sequence). V shed 6 bases and J 6 bases; nucleotides not matched to a gene: 7. The CDR3 spells CASSPGTGGINIQYF. CDR3 DNA sequence: TGTGCCAGCAGTCCCGGGACAGGGGGAATAAACATTCAGTACTTC.

This clonotype occurred many times. The chain recombines TRBV5-1 with TRBJ1-5; tentative D call: TRBD1 (6 bases). Trimming shortened V by 0 bases and J by 3 bases, and 10 bases separated the two germline ends. In germline, CDR1 is SGHRS, CDR2 YFSETQ. The CDR3 runs to 15 residues. CDR3 in amino acids: CASSLAGVPNQPQHF. The CDR3 DNA reads as TGCGCCAGCAGCTTGGCAGGGGTGCCCAATCAGCCCCAGCATTTT.